The T cell receptor beta chain described here comes from a study of human T cells and chemical hapten exposure. TCRdb recomputed calls from the RACE reads with MiXCR, one row per CDR3 protein. In the table there are 110,000 to 150,000 distinct CDR3 sequences, roughly 10% of which are singletons. This clonotype was seen a few times. The germline V and J ends were trimmed by 6 bases and 1 base, with 18 bases remaining between them. The germline gives CDR1 MNHEY, CDR2 SMNVEV (reference sequence). This CDR3 is 16 amino acids long. Time point in this sample: patch test 2, 6 weeks after DPC sensitization. Treatment denoted: therapeutic diphenylcyclopropenone sensitization with weekly scalp DPC. From whole blood left unfractionated, total RNA was extracted.

This TCR was recovered from a woman in her fifties or sixties with alopecia areata. Some clones in this sample may be carry-over from other donors' samples. The sequences come from whole blood, collected in connection with sensitization to the hapten diphenylcyclopropenone (DPC). J is TRBJ1-1 and V is TRBV27, with a tentative D call TRBD1 (6 bases). CDR3 nucleotide sequence: TGTGCCAGCAGCCCCGGGTTAGGGGGAGGGAACACTGAAGCTTTCTTT. Translating gives CASSPGLGGGNTEAFF.